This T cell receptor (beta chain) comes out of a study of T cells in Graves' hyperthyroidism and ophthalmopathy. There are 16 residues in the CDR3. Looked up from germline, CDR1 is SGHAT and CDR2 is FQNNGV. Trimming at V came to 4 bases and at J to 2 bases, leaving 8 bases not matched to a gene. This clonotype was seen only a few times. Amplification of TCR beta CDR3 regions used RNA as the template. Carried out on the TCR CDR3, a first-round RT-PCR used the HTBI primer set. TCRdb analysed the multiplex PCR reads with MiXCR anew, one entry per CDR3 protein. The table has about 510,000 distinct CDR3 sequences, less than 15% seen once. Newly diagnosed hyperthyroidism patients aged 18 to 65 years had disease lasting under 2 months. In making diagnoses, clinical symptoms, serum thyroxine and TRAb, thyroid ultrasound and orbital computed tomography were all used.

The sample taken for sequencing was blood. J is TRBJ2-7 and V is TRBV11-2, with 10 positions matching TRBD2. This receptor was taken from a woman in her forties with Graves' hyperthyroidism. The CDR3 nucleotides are TGTGCCAGCAGCTGGCCCGGTAGCGGGAGGCCCTACGAGCAGTACTTC. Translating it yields CASSWPGSGRPYEQYF.